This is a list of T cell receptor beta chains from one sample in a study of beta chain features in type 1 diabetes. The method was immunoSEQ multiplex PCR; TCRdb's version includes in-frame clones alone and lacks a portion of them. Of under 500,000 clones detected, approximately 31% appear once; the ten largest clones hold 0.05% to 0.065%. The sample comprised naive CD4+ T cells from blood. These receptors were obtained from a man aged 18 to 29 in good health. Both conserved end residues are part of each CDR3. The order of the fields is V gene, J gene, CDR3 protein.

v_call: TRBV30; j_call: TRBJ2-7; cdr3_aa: CAWSPTSGRYEQYF
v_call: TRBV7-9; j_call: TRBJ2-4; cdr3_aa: CASSLALSAKNIQYF
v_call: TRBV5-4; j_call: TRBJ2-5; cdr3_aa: CASSLPGQMYQETQYF
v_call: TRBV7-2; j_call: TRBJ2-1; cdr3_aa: CASSLEVDFYNEQFF
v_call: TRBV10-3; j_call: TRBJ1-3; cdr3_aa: CAISGDISGNTIYF
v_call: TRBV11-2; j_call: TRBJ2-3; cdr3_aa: CASSLTSGAGDTQYF
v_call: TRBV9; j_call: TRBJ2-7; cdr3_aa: CASSVLAGPSYEQYF
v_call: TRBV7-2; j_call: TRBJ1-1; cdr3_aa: CASSWRVGTEAFF
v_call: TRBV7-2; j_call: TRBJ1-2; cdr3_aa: CASNQDRTAPSF
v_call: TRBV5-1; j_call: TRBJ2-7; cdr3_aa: CASSPGLSYEQYF
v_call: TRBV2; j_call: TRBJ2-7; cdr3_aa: CASTPWGQHYEQYF
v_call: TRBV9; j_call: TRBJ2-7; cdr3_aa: CASSQRPVGRYEQYF
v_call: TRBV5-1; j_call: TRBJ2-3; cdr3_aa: CASSLAPTGDLDTQYF
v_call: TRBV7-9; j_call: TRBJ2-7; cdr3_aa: CASSSGLAVDYEQYF
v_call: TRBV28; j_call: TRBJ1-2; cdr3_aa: CASSFPRGGYGYTF
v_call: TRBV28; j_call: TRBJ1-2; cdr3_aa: CASSLDRGNGYTF
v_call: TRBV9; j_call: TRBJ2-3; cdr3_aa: CASRAAGVNTDTQYF
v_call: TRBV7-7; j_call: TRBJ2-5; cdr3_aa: CASSYGPLETQYF
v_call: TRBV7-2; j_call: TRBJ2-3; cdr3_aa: CASSLSTDTQYF
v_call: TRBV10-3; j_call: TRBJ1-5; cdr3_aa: CAIGGADQPQHF
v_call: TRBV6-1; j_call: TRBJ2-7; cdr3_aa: CASSTYEQYF
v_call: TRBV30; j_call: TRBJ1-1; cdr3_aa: CAWNLQGLTEAFF
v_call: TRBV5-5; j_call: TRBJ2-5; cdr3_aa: CASGTGQETQYF
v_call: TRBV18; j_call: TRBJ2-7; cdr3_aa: CASSPSPSGDSYEQYF
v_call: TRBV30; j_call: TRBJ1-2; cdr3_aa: CAGRVSLQGSGYTF
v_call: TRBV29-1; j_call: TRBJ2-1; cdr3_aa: CSVDGRDGYYNEQFF
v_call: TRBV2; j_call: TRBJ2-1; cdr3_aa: CASSEINLAAAGATGRPHNEQFF
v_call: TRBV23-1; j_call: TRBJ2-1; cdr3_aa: CASRWTSGIYNEQFF
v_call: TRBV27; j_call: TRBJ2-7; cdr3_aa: CASSGQGTYEQYF
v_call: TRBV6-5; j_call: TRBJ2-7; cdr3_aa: CASSKKPSGLYEQYF
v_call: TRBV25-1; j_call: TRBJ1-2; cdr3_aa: CASGQSGTAYGYTF
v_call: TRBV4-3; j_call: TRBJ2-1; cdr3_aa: CASSLERSSSYNEQFF
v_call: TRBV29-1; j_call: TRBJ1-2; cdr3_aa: CSVARDRAYGYTF
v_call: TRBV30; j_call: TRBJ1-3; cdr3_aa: CAWSAETYSGNTIYF
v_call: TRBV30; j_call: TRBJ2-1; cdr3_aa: CAWMSQVYNEQFF
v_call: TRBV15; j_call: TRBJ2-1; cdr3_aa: CATRRIDEQFF
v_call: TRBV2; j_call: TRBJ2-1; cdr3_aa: CASSGQGSEQFF
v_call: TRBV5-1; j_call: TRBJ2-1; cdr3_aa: CASSRGRQAGVNNEQFF
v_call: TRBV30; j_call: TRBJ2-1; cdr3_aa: CAWSVPWAVYNEQFF
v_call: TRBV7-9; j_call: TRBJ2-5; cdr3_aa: CASSSGQGAETQYF
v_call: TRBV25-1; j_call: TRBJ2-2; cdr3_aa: CASRGQGLNTGELFF
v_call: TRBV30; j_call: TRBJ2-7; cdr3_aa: CAWSVQGSSYEQYF
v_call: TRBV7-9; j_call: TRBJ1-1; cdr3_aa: CASSSPVGGAFF
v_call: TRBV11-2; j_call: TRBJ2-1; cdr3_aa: CASSGITGNEQFF
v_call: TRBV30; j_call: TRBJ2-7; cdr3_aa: CAWSTGTGRGEYF